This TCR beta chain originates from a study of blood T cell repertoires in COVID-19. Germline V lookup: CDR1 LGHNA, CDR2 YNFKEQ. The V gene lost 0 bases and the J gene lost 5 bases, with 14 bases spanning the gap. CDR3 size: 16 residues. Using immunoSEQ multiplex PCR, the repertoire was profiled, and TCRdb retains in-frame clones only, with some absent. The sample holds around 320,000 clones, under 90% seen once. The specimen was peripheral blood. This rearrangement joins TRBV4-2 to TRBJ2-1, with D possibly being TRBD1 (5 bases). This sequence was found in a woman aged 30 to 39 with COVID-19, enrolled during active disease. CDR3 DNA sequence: TGTGCCAGCAGCCAAGAGGCAGGGTATTTCGACAATGAGCAGTTCTTC. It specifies CASSQEAGYFDNEQFF.